These 22 T cell receptor beta chains came from one sample sequenced in a study of neurological immune-mediated disorders. A single record per CDR3 protein comes from TCRdb applying MiXCR to the 5' RACE reads. Here the sample spans some 41,000 distinct CDR3 sequences, about 14% being singletons. The sample consisted of CD4+ T cells from blood. These receptors originate from a woman aged 60-75 years with HTLV-1-associated myelopathy (HAM/TSP).

In this sample, this clonotype turned up many times. The V and J genes are TRBV3-1 and TRBJ2-6; possibly TRBD1 for D (6 bases). The V end was cut by 3 bases, the J end by 2 bases, with 8 bases between. The germline V gene has CDR1 LGHDT and CDR2 YNNKEL (reference sequence). This CDR3 has 15 amino acids. The CDR3 region is CASSQGAPGANVLTF. In nucleotides, the CDR3 is TGTGCCAGCAGCCAGGGGGCGCCTGGGGCCAACGTCCTGACTTTC.

This clonotype has ten or more counts. The rearrangement uses TRBV5-1 and TRBJ1-5; the match to TRBD1 covers 8 bases. CDR1 and CDR2 (germline): SGHRS, YFSETQ. The CDR3 length is 19 residues. The ends lost 1 base at V and 3 bases at J; junction bases unmatched: 15. The CDR3 loop is CASSLIPRYGTGFNQPQHF. Here the CDR3 DNA reads TGCGCCAGCAGCTTGATCCCGAGATACGGGACAGGTTTCAATCAGCCCCAGCATTTT.

This clonotype was seen at least ten times. The chain uses TRBV27 and TRBJ1-1; no reliable D call. The ends were cut back, 8 bases at V and 0 bases at J, with 16 bases in the middle. Germline values: CDR1 MNHEY, CDR2 SMNVEV (reference sequence). This CDR3 contains 15 residues. CDR3 protein: CASRRLGSMNTEAFF. The CDR3 DNA is TGTGCCAGCCGCAGGTTGGGTAGTATGAACACTGAAGCTTTCTTT.

The genes are TRBV14 and TRBJ1-1, with D uncertain. The CDR3 runs 13 residues. V was cut by 2 bases and J by 1 base, with 5 bases left in between. Germline-derived CDR1 and CDR2 are SGHDN and FVKESK. In nucleotides, the CDR3 is TGTGCCAGCAGCCAATCTACGAACACTGAAGCTTTCTTT. It yields the protein CASSQSTNTEAFF.

The table lists this clonotype with many counts. The chain uses TRBV7-9 and TRBJ1-2; D remains ambiguous. The CDR3 spans 11 residues. V lost 10 bases to trimming and J lost 3 bases, with 9 bases between them. CDR1 SEHNR and CDR2 FQNEAQ come from the germline V gene (reference sequence). CDR3 bases: TGTGCCACCTGGACGGACTATGGCTACACCTTC. This translates into CATWTDYGYTF.

This clonotype was seen at least ten times. The chain couples TRBV2 to TRBJ2-1, with 9 bases matching TRBD1. This CDR3 has 14 residues. The ends lost 6 bases at V and 6 bases at J; junction bases unmatched: 6. From germline, CDR1 is SNHLY and CDR2 FYNNEI. The CDR3: CASSGTGFFNEQFF. In DNA form, the CDR3 reads TGTGCCAGCAGCGGGACAGGGTTTTTCAATGAGCAGTTCTTC.

In this sample, this clonotype turned up many times. V gene TRBV20-1 combines with J gene TRBJ1-5, with D unresolved. The CDR3 covers 13 residues. Trimming shortened V by 3 bases and J by 5 bases, and 11 bases separated the two germline ends. CDR1 and CDR2 from the germline V gene are DFQATT and SNEGSKA (reference sequence). CDR3 loop: CSARDTTHQPQHF. The DNA of the CDR3 is TGCAGTGCTAGGGATACGACCCATCAGCCCCAGCATTTT.

There are many counts of this clonotype. The V call is TRBV29-1, the J call TRBJ2-4, with no clear D. This CDR3 has 13 residues. Trimming pared 1 base from V and 5 bases from J, leaving 9 bases between. Germline CDR1 is SQVTM and CDR2 is ANQGSEA. CDR3 residues: CSVEVTQQNIQYF. CDR3 coding DNA: TGCAGCGTTGAAGTCACTCAACAAAACATTCAGTACTTC.

In its sample, this clonotype was seen many times. The chain links TRBV5-6 to TRBJ2-7; weak D call: TRBD1 (6 bases). Germline CDR1 is SGHDT and CDR2 is YYEEEE. Trimming left V 0 bases short and J 3 bases short, with 16 bases between. The CDR3 consists of 16 residues. CDR3 sequence reads: CASSLVMSLRGYEQYF. The CDR3 DNA reads as TGTGCCAGCAGCTTGGTAATGTCGCTCAGGGGCTACGAGCAGTACTTC.

At least ten counts were recorded for this clonotype. This sequence joins TRBV6-1 and TRBJ1-1; the D gene is possibly TRBD1 (6 bases). Germline V gives CDR1 MNHNS, CDR2 SASEGT. Trimming left V 5 bases short and J 3 bases short, with 13 bases between. This CDR3 contains 14 residues. For the CDR3, the DNA is TGTGCCAGCAGTTACACCTGGACAGACACTGAAGCTTTCTTT. Its protein product is CASSYTWTDTEAFF.

Ten or more counts support this clonotype. The CDR3 spells CASSPDRGTEAFF. The CDR3 nucleotides read TGTGCCAGCAGCCCAGACAGGGGCACTGAAGCTTTCTTT. This chain connects TRBV5-6 to TRBJ1-1, with TRBD1 matching over 8 bases. This CDR3 is built from 13 residues. Germline V lookup: CDR1 SGHDT, CDR2 YYEEEE. Trimming cost V 4 bases and J 4 bases; bases outside gene matches: 3. Using reference TRBV5-6 and TRBJ1-1 for the parts outside the CDR3, the full variable domain is DAGVTQSPTHLIKTRGQQVTLRCSPKSGHDTVSWYQQALGQGPQFIFQYYEEEERQRGNFPDRFSGHQFPNYSSELNVNALLLGDSALYLCASSPDRGTEAFFGQGTRLTVV.

This clonotype was picked up many times. This chain connects TRBV20-1 to TRBJ2-7; D is uncertain. The CDR3 extends over 11 amino acids. Germline CDR1 reads DFQATT; CDR2 reads SNEGSKA (reference sequence). V gave up 0 bases and J gave up 5 bases, with 5 bases separating them. As DNA, the CDR3 is TGCAGTGCTAGAGAACGGGACGAGCAGTACTTC. Protein sequence: CSARERDEQYF.

This clonotype was observed many times. The chain couples TRBV5-1 to TRBJ2-2; TRBD1 might be the D (5 bases). The CDR3 is made up of 15 amino acids. The germline V gene encodes CDR1 SGHRS and CDR2 YFSETQ. With 3 bases removed from V and 6 bases from J, the gap between germline ends came to 15 bases. CDR3 residues: CASSWGRQRSGELFF. The CDR3, as DNA: TGCGCCAGCAGCTGGGGCAGGCAGAGATCCGGGGAGCTGTTTTTT. Looking up the rest from reference TRBV5-1 and TRBJ2-2 gives the full variable domain: KAGVTQTPRYLIKTRGQQVTLSCSPISGHRSVSWYQQTPGQGLQFLFEYFSETQRNKGNFPGRFSGRQFSNSRSEMNVSTLELGDSALYLCASSWGRQRSGELFFGEGSRLTVL.

There are many counts of this clonotype. The chain uses TRBV19 and TRBJ2-5; D is undetermined. The V end was cut by 3 bases, the J end by 1 base, with 9 bases between. The germline CDR1 and CDR2 sequences are LNHDA and SQIVND (reference sequence). The CDR3 is made up of 14 amino acids. CDR3 sequence: CASSIGQTQETQYF. The CDR3, as DNA: TGTGCCAGTAGTATTGGTCAGACCCAAGAGACCCAGTACTTC. Full variable domain (rest looked up from reference TRBV19 and TRBJ2-5): DGGITQSPKYLFRKEGQNVTLSCEQNLNHDAMYWYRQDPGQGLRLIYYSQIVNDFQKGDIAEGYSVSREKKESFPLTVTSAQKNPTAFYLCASSIGQTQETQYFGPGTRLLVL.

This clonotype was seen ten or more times. The chain combines TRBV6-6 with TRBJ2-3; D unclear. The CDR3 spans 12 residues. V lost 1 base, J lost 3 bases, and 2 bases lay in between. The germline gives CDR1 MNHNY, CDR2 SVGAGI (reference sequence). This chain's CDR3 is CASSYLTDTQYF. In nucleotides, the CDR3 is TGTGCCAGCAGTTACTTGACAGATACGCAGTATTTT.

This clonotype was recorded at least ten times. The chain employs TRBV6-5 and TRBJ2-6; maybe TRBD2 (5 bases). V was trimmed by 2 bases and J by 4 bases, leaving 18 bases between them. The CDR3 is 18 residues long. Germline lookup yields CDR1 MNHEY and CDR2 SVGAGI. The CDR3 loop reads CASSYRRAGPSGANVLTF. The CDR3 DNA reads as TGTGCCAGCAGTTACCGGCGGGCAGGCCCCTCCGGGGCCAACGTCCTGACTTTC.

The table lists this clonotype with many counts. The rearrangement joins TRBV11-2 to TRBJ2-6, with D unclear. Germline V gives CDR1 SGHAT, CDR2 FQNNGV. V was cut by 1 base and J by 0 bases, with 7 bases left in between. This CDR3 is 16 amino acids long. In nucleotides, the CDR3 is TGTGCCAGCAGCTTAGTTCGCAGCTCTGGGGCCAACGTCCTGACTTTC. It encodes CASSLVRSSGANVLTF. The variable domain in full, with the rest retrieved from reference TRBV11-2 and TRBJ2-6, is EAGVAQSPRYKIIEKRQSVAFWCNPISGHATLYWYQQILGQGPKLLIQFQNNGVVDDSQLPKDRFSAERLKGVDSTLKIQPAKLEDSAVYLCASSLVRSSGANVLTFGAGSRLTVL.

This clonotype showed up many times. The V call is TRBV4-1, the J call TRBJ2-7, with 10 nucleotides matching TRBD1. The CDR3 is 15 amino acids. CDR1 and CDR2 (germline): MGHRA, YSYEKL. Trimming at V came to 1 base and at J to 4 bases, leaving 4 bases not matched to a gene. CDR3 DNA: TGCGCCAGCAGCCAAGTGGGGACAGGGGTTTACGAGCAGTACTTC. Amino acid sequence: CASSQVGTGVYEQYF.

In its sample, this clonotype was seen many times. The chain is built from TRBV7-6 and TRBJ2-5; unclear D gene. Trimming left V 5 bases short and J 5 bases short, with 12 bases between. Germline V gene sequence: CDR1 SGHVS, CDR2 FNYEAQ. The length of the CDR3 is 13 residues. The CDR3: CASSVHYSETQYF. Written as DNA, the CDR3 is TGTGCCAGCAGCGTACACTATAGCGAGACCCAGTACTTC.

In this sample, this clonotype turned up many times. This chain joins TRBV7-8 and TRBJ2-5; 10 bases fit TRBD2. Germline CDR1 reads SGHVS; CDR2 reads FQNEAQ. This CDR3 comprises 15 residues. Trimming removed 6 bases from V and 1 base from J; junction bases left unmatched: 5. Here the CDR3 reads CASRMSGRGQETQYF. The CDR3 coding sequence is TGTGCCAGCAGAATGAGCGGGAGGGGCCAAGAGACCCAGTACTTC.

This clonotype has a count of ten or more. V and J are TRBV6-5 and TRBJ1-2, with 8 bases that match TRBD1. After removal of 6 bases from V and 8 bases from J, the junction contained 8 bases not matched to a gene. The CDR3 extends over 13 amino acids. In germline, CDR1 is MNHEY, CDR2 SVGAGI. CDR3 sequence (DNA): TGTGCCAGCAGCCCCCCGGACAGGGACGGCTACACCTTC. Translated, it gives CASSPPDRDGYTF.

In its sample, this clonotype was seen many times. The chain links TRBV10-3 to TRBJ1-1, with D perhaps TRBD1 (5 bases). There are 14 residues in the CDR3. Trimming took off 4 bases at V and 1 base at J, with 10 bases between the two ends. The germline V gene encodes CDR1 ENHRY and CDR2 SYGVKD. The CDR3 sequence is CAISVPDRNTEAFF. DNA for the CDR3: TGTGCCATCAGTGTTCCCGACAGGAACACTGAAGCTTTCTTT.